These 32 T cell receptor beta chains were sequenced from one sample in a study of CD8+CD57+ T cells in acquired aplastic anemia. Only patients with CD8+CD57+ cell expansion on flow cytometry were chosen for sequencing. TCR beta VDJ and CDR3 were profiled, and genomic DNA was the template. TCRdb fed the reads into MiXCR, producing one record per CDR3 protein. The top ten clones hold about 12% of a sample with some 140,000 distinct CDR3 sequences, roughly half of them seen once. Sequenced: sorted CD4+, CD8+, or CD8+CD57+ T cells (not recorded which) from PBMCs. These receptors came from a human donor with aplastic anemia.

This clonotype came up many times. The chain couples TRBV20-1 to TRBJ2-7; D might be TRBD1 (6 bases). V was cut by 3 bases and J by 2 bases, with 11 bases left in between. The germline CDR1 and CDR2 sequences are DFQATT and SNEGSKA (reference sequence). This CDR3 spans 13 amino acids. CDR3 sequence reads: CSASGRGPYEQYF. Here the CDR3 DNA reads TGCAGTGCTAGTGGCAGGGGCCCCTACGAGCAGTACTTC.

The gene calls are TRBV2 and TRBJ2-7; tentative D call: TRBD1 (6 bases). The CDR3 sequence is 13 residues long. Germline-derived CDR1 and CDR2 are SNHLY and FYNNEI. V was trimmed by 6 bases and J by 8 bases, leaving 17 bases between them. The CDR3, as DNA: TGTGCCAGCAGGGGGACATCCGCCTCACAGCAGTACTTC. Translating it yields CASRGTSASQQYF.

The V and J genes are TRBV7-9 and TRBJ2-7; tentative D call: TRBD2 (5 bases). Germline CDR1 is SEHNR and CDR2 is FQNEAQ (reference sequence). This CDR3 has 14 amino acids. The germline V and J ends were trimmed by 5 bases and 2 bases, with 13 bases remaining between them. The CDR3 region has the DNA TGTGCCAGCAGCCCTCCCGGGAACACCTACGAGCAGTACTTC. Its translation is CASSPPGNTYEQYF.

This clonotype was observed many times. This chain uses TRBV19 with TRBJ1-5, with D uncertain. Germline V lookup: CDR1 LNHDA, CDR2 SQIVND (reference sequence). The CDR3 has 12 residues. V was trimmed by 7 bases and J by 0 bases, leaving 4 bases between them. This chain's CDR3 is CASTDSNQPQHF. CDR3 sequence (DNA): TGTGCCAGTACAGATAGCAATCAGCCCCAGCATTTT.

The sample holds a few counts of this clonotype. Given the absence of the conserved phenylalanine or tryptophan at the CDR3 end, a read error is likely. The V call is TRBV7-9, the J call TRBJ2-7; D gene ambiguous. Germline V lookup: CDR1 SEHNR, CDR2 FQNEAQ (reference sequence). V gave up 6 bases and J gave up 7 bases, with 13 bases separating them. The CDR3 consists of 12 residues. The CDR3 here is CASSPPVTEQYL. The CDR3 DNA follows: TGTGCCAGCAGTCCCCCCGTGACAGAGCAGTACCTC.

The gene calls are TRBV7-3 and TRBJ2-3; D call uncertain. V was cut by 6 bases and J by 6 bases, with 7 bases left in between. Germline-derived CDR1 and CDR2 are SGHTA and FQGTGA. This CDR3 is built from 11 residues. DNA for the CDR3: TGTGCCAGCAGACAGACTGATACGCAGTATTTT. Translation: CASRQTDTQYF.

On this clonotype itself: A much larger clone lies one base from this, so it may be a read error. It is likely a read error, because the conserved phenylalanine at the end of the CDR3 is missing. The rearrangement joins TRBV6-1 to TRBJ2-2; D might be TRBD1 (6 bases). The CDR3 loop spans 16 amino acids. From germline, CDR1 is MNHNS and CDR2 SASEGT. V dropped 6 bases and J dropped 0 bases, with 14 bases sitting between them. CDR3: CASSTDRPANTGELFS. CDR3 sequence (DNA): TGTGCCAGCAGCACAGACAGGCCCGCGAACACCGGGGAGCTGTTTTCT.

The CDR3 loop reads CASSQLSPKGTMNTEAFF. Written as DNA, the CDR3 is TGCGCCAGCAGCCAATTGAGCCCTAAGGGAACCATGAACACTGAAGCTTTCTTT. The genes are TRBV4-1 and TRBJ1-1; no clear D. CDR1 MGHRA and CDR2 YSYEKL come from the germline V gene. V was shortened by 2 bases and J by 0 bases, with 19 bases between the two germline ends. The CDR3 sequence is 18 residues long.

Worth noting for this clonotype: The CDR3 end shows no conserved phenylalanine or tryptophan, and so a read error is likely. V and J are TRBV10-2 and TRBJ2-3, with D unresolved. This CDR3 region has 13 residues. The V end was cut by 6 bases, the J end by 4 bases, with 11 bases between. Looked up from germline, CDR1 is WSHSY and CDR2 is SAAADI. The CDR3 loop is CASSRPSPDTQYS. The CDR3 nucleotides are TGCGCCAGCAGCAGACCCTCGCCAGATACGCAGTATTCT.

This chain joins TRBV11-2 and TRBJ2-5; weak D call: TRBD1 (5 bases). The CDR3 is 15 amino acids. V lost 1 base to trimming and J lost 5 bases, with 14 bases between them. CDR1 and CDR2 (germline): SGHAT, FQNNGV. CDR3 residues: CASSLVGRVEETQYF. The CDR3 bases are TGTGCCAGCAGCTTAGTCGGCAGGGTAGAGGAGACCCAGTACTTC.

This chain joins TRBV7-9 and TRBJ1-3; D call uncertain. The V gene's germline CDR1 is SEHNR and CDR2 FQNEAQ (reference sequence). The CDR3 loop spans 12 amino acids. Trimming left V 2 bases short and J 1 base short, with 0 bases between. The chain's CDR3 is CASSLSGNTIYF. In nucleotides, the CDR3 is TGTGCCAGCAGCTTATCTGGAAACACCATATATTTT.

This chain joins TRBV24-1 and TRBJ2-7, with D perhaps matching TRBD2 (6 bases). Trimming took 2 bases from V and 5 from J, leaving 15 bases between them. The CDR3 is 15 amino acids. Germline values: CDR1 KGHDR, CDR2 SFDVKD. The CDR3 region is CATSDSVGEVNEQYF. Here the CDR3 DNA reads TGTGCCACCAGTGATTCCGTCGGGGAGGTGAACGAGCAGTACTTC.

CDR3 DNA sequence: TGCAGTGCTAGAGCTTCGGACAGGAACAATCAGCCCCAGCATTTT. Encoded protein: CSARASDRNNQPQHF. V usage is TRBV20-1 and J usage is TRBJ1-5, with 7 bases fitting TRBD1. The germline gives CDR1 DFQATT, CDR2 SNEGSKA (reference sequence). This CDR3 is 15 amino acids long. The J segment lost 3 bases and the V segment lost 1 base, leaving 6 bases of the junction unmatched.

The CDR3 sequence: CASSLQGYGNQPQHF. CDR3 bases: TGTGCCAGCAGTTTACAGGGGTACGGCAATCAGCCCCAGCATTTT. The V gene is TRBV6-5, the J gene TRBJ1-5; 7 bases map to TRBD1. Germline trimming cut 4 bases from V and 2 bases from J; bases unmatched to any gene: 5. Per the germline V gene, CDR1 is MNHEY and CDR2 is SVGAGI. CDR3 size: 15 residues.

The rearrangement joins TRBV19 to TRBJ1-5; D is ambiguous. V was cut by 3 bases and J by 7 bases, with 13 bases left in between. Germline V lookup: CDR1 LNHDA, CDR2 SQIVND (reference sequence). CDR3 size: 14 residues. The DNA of the CDR3 is TGTGCCAGTAGTATTAACAAGGCCGAGCAGCCCCAGCATTTT. Its translation: CASSINKAEQPQHF. The variable domain in full, completed from reference TRBV19 and TRBJ1-5, reads DGGITQSPKYLFRKEGQNVTLSCEQNLNHDAMYWYRQDPGQGLRLIYYSQIVNDFQKGDIAEGYSVSREKKESFPLTVTSAQKNPTAFYLCASSINKAEQPQHFGDGTRLSIL.

V usage is TRBV7-3 and J usage is TRBJ1-2, with D maybe TRBD1 (5 bases). Germline loops: CDR1 SGHTA, CDR2 FQGTGA. The V gene lost 2 bases and the J gene lost 8 bases, with 15 bases spanning the gap. CDR3 length equals 14 residues. The CDR3 region has the DNA TGTGCCAGCAGCTTAGGGGCAGAACATCCCGGCTACACCTTC. It yields the protein CASSLGAEHPGYTF.

This clonotype was detected a few times. V gene TRBV7-9 combines with J gene TRBJ1-2; D is undetermined. V was pared by 1 base and J by 5 bases, with 8 bases between. The CDR3 contains 13 residues. Germline lookup yields CDR1 SEHNR and CDR2 FQNEAQ (reference sequence). The CDR3 DNA follows: TGTGCCAGCAGCTTAGTCCCCTCTTATGGCTACACCTTC. Amino acids: CASSLVPSYGYTF.

There are a few counts of this clonotype. V is TRBV4-2 and J is TRBJ2-1; D perhaps matches TRBD1 (6 bases). Germline values: CDR1 LGHNA, CDR2 YNFKEQ. The CDR3 covers 13 residues. The V end was cut by 2 bases, the J end by 8 bases, with 10 bases between. CDR3 protein: CASSQSGTYEQFF. The CDR3 DNA is TGTGCCAGCAGCCAAAGTGGGACATATGAGCAGTTCTTC.

V and J are TRBV5-1 and TRBJ1-4, with D maybe TRBD1 (5 bases). V lost 0 bases, J lost 6 bases, and 12 bases lay in between. The CDR3 has 15 amino acids. CDR1 and CDR2 from the germline V gene are SGHRS and YFSETQ. The CDR3 reads CASSLGGPEDEKLFF. DNA for the CDR3: TGCGCCAGCAGCTTGGGGGGACCGGAGGATGAAAAACTGTTTTTT.

In this sample, this clonotype turned up a few times. This chain joins TRBV7-3 and TRBJ2-5; D gene unclear. The CDR3 consists of 13 residues. V was pared by 4 bases and J by 3 bases, with 9 bases between. Germline V lookup: CDR1 SGHTA, CDR2 FQGTGA. DNA of the CDR3: TGTGCCAGCAGCTCTAGGGCTGAAGAGACCCAGTACTTC. Its protein product is CASSSRAEETQYF.

In its sample, this clonotype was seen many times. V usage is TRBV6-5 and J usage is TRBJ1-1, with D tentatively TRBD1 (5 bases). Germline assignment: CDR1 MNHEY and CDR2 SVGAGI. The CDR3 runs to 15 residues. Trimming pared 2 bases from V and 0 bases from J, leaving 10 bases between. This CDR3 reads CASSYGRALNTEAFF. The CDR3 DNA is TGTGCCAGCAGTTACGGCAGGGCCTTGAACACTGAAGCTTTCTTT.

The chain carries TRBV24-1 and TRBJ2-1; TRBD1 might be the D (6 bases). Trimming left V 4 bases short and J 4 bases short, with 10 bases between. The CDR3 length is 14 residues. Germline CDR1 KGHDR, CDR2 SFDVKD. The CDR3 region is CATSESGAYNEQFF. CDR3 coding DNA: TGTGCCACCAGTGAATCAGGGGCTTACAATGAGCAGTTCTTC.

This clonotype has at least ten counts. This chain links TRBV29-1 with TRBJ2-7; 8 bases align to TRBD1. The CDR3 totals 13 residues. J was trimmed by 5 bases and V by 3 bases; bases with no gene match: 6. In germline, CDR1 is SQVTM, CDR2 ANQGSEA. This chain's CDR3 is CSVDSGGGDEQYF. CDR3 nucleotide sequence: TGCAGCGTTGACTCAGGGGGCGGCGACGAGCAGTACTTC.

This clonotype was found many times. This chain uses TRBV4-1 with TRBJ2-3; no reliable D call. Germline V gives CDR1 MGHRA, CDR2 YSYEKL. The CDR3 spans 15 residues. Trimming stripped 0 bases from V and 2 bases from J, with 9 bases between. CDR3 sequence (DNA): TGCGCCAGCAGCCAAGATCCTAGAGTCACAGATACGCAGTATTTT. It specifies CASSQDPRVTDTQYF.

Many counts were recorded for this clonotype. V and J are TRBV5-1 and TRBJ2-2; possibly TRBD1 for D (8 bases). CDR3 length: 15 amino acids. Trimming removed 4 bases at V and 5 bases at J, with 15 bases between. The germline CDR1 and CDR2 sequences are SGHRS and YFSETQ. The CDR3 bases are TGCGCCAGCAGCACCGGACAGGGAGGGACCGGGGAGCTGTTTTTT. Its translation: CASSTGQGGTGELFF. The whole variable domain, filled in from reference TRBV5-1 and TRBJ2-2, reads KAGVTQTPRYLIKTRGQQVTLSCSPISGHRSVSWYQQTPGQGLQFLFEYFSETQRNKGNFPGRFSGRQFSNSRSEMNVSTLELGDSALYLCASSTGQGGTGELFFGEGSRLTVL.

This clonotype was observed many times. This chain joins TRBV7-8 and TRBJ2-3; perhaps TRBD1 as D (6 bases). V was trimmed by 6 bases and J by 5 bases, leaving 15 bases between them. The V gene's germline CDR1 is SGHVS and CDR2 FQNEAQ. The CDR3 sequence is 14 residues long. The CDR3 protein is CASSFRKQGDTQYF. CDR3 coding DNA: TGTGCCAGCAGTTTCAGGAAACAGGGAGATACGCAGTATTTT.

This clonotype was detected ten times or more. This chain joins TRBV12-3 or TRBV12-4 and TRBJ2-7, with D possibly TRBD1 on 6 matching bases. Trimming removed 6 bases from V and 3 bases from J, with 15 bases in between. The CDR3 runs to 14 residues. CDR3 amino acids: CASSPGTIFYEQYF. The CDR3 DNA reads TGTGCCAGCAGCCCCGGGACAATCTTCTACGAGCAGTACTTC.

About this clonotype itself: This may stem from a read error, because a much larger clone lies one nucleotide away. The CDR3: CASSQGDRDAEAFF. DNA of the CDR3: TGCGCCAGCAGCCAAGGCGACAGGGACGCTGAAGCTTTCTTT. This chain links TRBV4-1 with TRBJ1-1; 7 bases fit TRBD1. V was clipped by 1 base and J by 6 bases; unmatched bases: 5. The germline V gene encodes CDR1 MGHRA and CDR2 YSYEKL. This CDR3 comprises 14 residues.

The chain couples TRBV24-1 to TRBJ1-6; D remains ambiguous. Deletions cut 0 bases from V and 0 bases from J, with 14 bases between. This CDR3 spans 19 amino acids. Germline CDR1 KGHDR, CDR2 SFDVKD. The CDR3: CATSDLQGGRSSYNSPLHF. CDR3 nucleotides: TGTGCCACCAGTGATTTGCAAGGTGGCAGAAGCTCCTATAATTCACCCCTCCACTTT.

J is TRBJ1-1 and V is TRBV10-2; 10 nucleotides match TRBD1. Trimming took 7 bases from V and 0 from J; bases not matched to a gene: 5. CDR1 is WSHSY, CDR2 SAAADI, per germline. This CDR3 has 15 amino acids. DNA for the CDR3: TGCGCCAGCAAGGACAGGGGGTCGGTGAACACTGAAGCTTTCTTT. Translation: CASKDRGSVNTEAFF.

This clonotype was recorded a few times. At one end the junction does not follow the germline gene, possibly because of a read error. The chain combines TRBV10-3 with TRBJ2-5; D is uncertain. The CDR3 totals 11 residues. CDR1 ENHRY and CDR2 SYGVKD come from the germline V gene. The chain's CDR3 is CASSGRGTQYF. The CDR3 DNA reads as TGTGCCAGCAGTGGCCGAGGGACCCAGTACTTC.

This clonotype was seen a few times. A clone one base away is much larger, so this may be a read error. The chain joins TRBV12-3 or TRBV12-4 to TRBJ1-6; unclear D gene. V dropped 5 bases and J dropped 7 bases, with 12 bases sitting between them. CDR3 length equals 14 residues. The DNA for the CDR3 is TGTGCCAGCAGTCCCCCCACGGGGAATTCACCCCTCCACTTT. Encoded protein: CASSPPTGNSPLHF.